This record covers a single T cell receptor beta chain. Its antigen is undetermined. This sample was taken from a study of T cell responses to AZD1222 COVID-19 vaccine. V was trimmed by 1 base and J by 8 bases, leaving 10 bases between them. This CDR3 spans 13 amino acids. The germline V gene encodes CDR1 SGHDT and CDR2 YYEEEE. Libraries were prepared by immunoSEQ multiplex PCR; TCRdb keeps only in-frame clonotypes and omits some of them. The sample shows some 170,000 clones, 85% to 95% of them seen only once. Study-level findings and limits: Females outnumbered males among donors, who were mostly white British; clonal diversity was possibly underestimated.

The V call is TRBV5-6, the J call TRBJ2-1; no definite D call. Sample: peripheral blood, taken on day 0 of AZD1222 vaccination. The TCR originated in an adult in good health. CDR3 DNA: TGTGCCAGCAGCTTGACTTGTCGCCATGAGCAGTTCTTC. Amino acid sequence: CASSLTCRHEQFF.